These T cell receptor beta chains were read from a single sample in a study of blood T cells in healthy people across ages. TCRdb reprocessed the 5' RACE reads with MiXCR, giving one entry per CDR3 protein. The data hold approximately 800,000 distinct CDR3 sequences, with 35% to 40% observed a single time. Sequences were obtained from blood. The receptors originated from a man between 18 and 29 years old in good health. Both conserved end residues are part of each CDR3. The order of the fields is J gene, clone size, D gene, V gene, CDR3 protein, CDR3 DNA. The D gene is left open where the match is weak. Clone sizes are given selectively: once, few, many, or a class where the clone is expanded.

>TRBJ2-1|few|TRBD2|TRBV7-2
CASSPLVGLAGNEQFF
TGTGCCAGCAGCCCCCTAGTTGGGCTAGCGGGCAATGAGCAGTTCTTC
>TRBJ2-7|NA|TRBD2|TRBV4-2
CASSRSTSGGSYEQYF
TGTGCCAGCAGCCGATCCACTAGCGGCGGATCCTACGAGCAGTACTTC
>TRBJ2-7|NA|TRBD2|TRBV3-1
CASSQDQAGGDSSYEQYF
TGTGCCAGCAGCCAAGATCAAGCGGGAGGAGATAGCTCCTACGAGCAGTACTTC
>TRBJ1-2|NA|NA|TRBV19
CASSTGGRDGYTF
TGTGCCAGTAGTACCGGGGGGCGAGACGGCTACACCTTC
>TRBJ2-4|NA|NA|TRBV20-1
CSASGEGNIQYF
TGCAGTGCTAGTGGGGAAGGGAACATTCAGTACTTC
>TRBJ2-1|many|NA|TRBV14
CASSQGRGSEQFF
TGTGCCAGCAGCCAAGGCCGGGGGTCTGAGCAGTTCTTC
>TRBJ1-2|few|NA|TRBV25-1
CASSESGGGVHGYTF
TGTGCCAGCAGTGAATCCGGGGGGGGGGTGCATGGCTACACCTTC
>TRBJ2-3|few|NA|TRBV20-1
CSAEGTSTDTQYF
TGCAGTGCTGAGGGGACTAGCACAGATACGCAGTATTTT
>TRBJ1-2|many|TRBD1|TRBV29-1
CSVLQGLGGYTF
TGCAGCGTTCTACAGGGGCTAGGGGGCTACACCTTC
>TRBJ2-2|NA|NA|TRBV7-8
CASSLARSHTGELFF
TGTGCCAGCAGCTTAGCGCGGAGCCACACCGGGGAGCTGTTTTTT
>TRBJ2-1|NA|NA|TRBV29-1
CSVVGYPDEQFF
TGCAGCGTTGTTGGATACCCCGACGAGCAGTTCTTC
>TRBJ1-1|few|NA|TRBV15
CATSTERGGTEAFF
TGTGCCACCAGCACCGAACGGGGGGGCACTGAAGCTTTCTTT
>TRBJ2-3|NA|TRBD2|TRBV20-1
CSALPSGGATDTQYF
TGCAGTGCACTTCCTAGCGGGGGGGCCACAGATACGCAGTATTTT
>TRBJ2-1|NA|NA|TRBV15
CATSRDTRSYNEQFF
TGTGCCACCAGCAGAGACACCCGCTCCTACAATGAGCAGTTCTTC
>TRBJ2-1|NA|NA|TRBV15
CATSRDLSSSKQFF
TGTGCCACCAGCAGAGATCTGTCTTCATCTAAGCAGTTCTTC
>TRBJ2-5|once|NA|TRBV18
CASTPLVVQETQYF
TGTGCCAGCACCCCCTTAGTGGTACAAGAGACCCAGTACTTC
>TRBJ2-3|many|NA|TRBV12-3/TRBV12-4
CASSFGGRGDTQYF
TGTGCCAGCAGCTTCGGGGGGCGAGGGGATACGCAGTATTTT
>TRBJ2-7|NA|NA|TRBV4-1
CASSQVGIVGTYEQYF
TGCGCCAGCAGCCAAGTCGGGATCGTTGGAACCTACGAGCAGTACTTC
>TRBJ2-2|NA|TRBD1|TRBV10-3
CAISAGQGLNTGELFF
TGTGCCATCAGTGCCGGACAGGGCTTAAACACCGGGGAGCTGTTTTTT
>TRBJ1-3|NA|NA|TRBV12-3/TRBV12-4
CASSGGSLRGAGSGNTIYF
TGTGCCAGCAGTGGGGGGTCCCTCAGGGGCGCGGGATCTGGAAACACCATATATTTT
>TRBJ1-1|few|TRBD1|TRBV16
CASSRRTGSEAFF
TGTGCCAGCAGCCGAAGGACAGGGTCGGAAGCTTTCTTT
>TRBJ2-1|once|NA|TRBV6-5
CASSYALNNEQFF
TGTGCCAGCAGTTACGCCCTTAACAATGAGCAGTTCTTC
>TRBJ2-7|many|TRBD1|TRBV12-3/TRBV12-4
CASSGTAFSYEQYF
TGTGCCAGCAGTGGGACAGCCTTCTCCTACGAGCAGTACTTC
>TRBJ2-1|many|NA|TRBV12-3/TRBV12-4
CASSLPGRQRNEQFF
TGTGCCAGCAGTTTGCCGGGGCGGCAAAGAAATGAGCAGTTCTTC
>TRBJ2-7|NA|TRBD2|TRBV9
CASSLSGGALYNEQYF
TGTGCCAGCAGCTTAAGCGGGGGGGCGCTTTACAATGAGCAGTACTTC
>TRBJ1-2|NA|NA|TRBV6-5
CAGSQLTGYGYTF
TGTGCCGGCAGTCAACTGACAGGCTATGGCTACACCTTC
>TRBJ1-1|NA|TRBD1|TRBV4-3
CASSQRSARDSTEAFF
TGCGCCAGCAGCCAACGCTCCGCCCGGGACAGCACTGAAGCTTTCTTT
>TRBJ1-5|NA|NA|TRBV4-2
CASSQVVGGNQPQHF
TGTGCCAGCAGCCAAGTTGTAGGGGGAAACCAGCCCCAGCATTTT
>TRBJ2-3|NA|TRBD2|TRBV12-3/TRBV12-4
CASKGLAGGLFNSDTEYF
TGTGCCAGCAAAGGACTAGCGGGGGGGCTTTTCAACTCAGATACGGAATATTTT
>TRBJ2-7|NA|TRBD1|TRBV20-1
CSASFLTGPTKQYF
TGCAGTGCTTCGTTCTTGACAGGGCCTACGAAGCAGTACTTC
>TRBJ1-4|NA|NA|TRBV28
CASRRATTATNEKLFF
TGTGCCAGCAGACGGGCGACCACCGCAACTAATGAAAAACTGTTTTTT
>TRBJ2-7|few|NA|TRBV12-3/TRBV12-4
CASSRPGTNFPEQYF
TGTGCCAGCAGTAGACCCGGGACAAATTTCCCCGAGCAGTACTTC
>TRBJ1-3|NA|TRBD1|TRBV7-2
CASTTDRGQGSGNTIYF
TGTGCCAGCACCACCGATCGGGGACAGGGATCTGGAAACACCATATATTTT
>TRBJ2-7|few|TRBD1|TRBV2
CASSADRHLNEQYF
TGTGCCAGCAGTGCGGACAGGCACCTCAATGAGCAGTACTTC
>TRBJ2-5|many|TRBD2|TRBV4-2
CASSQDVLAGAQETQYF
TGTGCCAGCAGCCAAGATGTTCTAGCGGGGGCCCAAGAGACCCAGTACTTC
>TRBJ1-1|NA|NA|TRBV6-5
CASSLLDIQTEAFF
TGTGCCAGCAGCCTCTTAGATATTCAAACTGAAGCTTTCTTT
>TRBJ1-1|few|NA|TRBV5-6
CASSLPAGRTEAFF
TGTGCCAGCAGCTTGCCCGCAGGGCGGACTGAAGCTTTCTTT
>TRBJ1-3|NA|NA|TRBV12-3/TRBV12-4
CASRDQGGNTIYF
TGTGCCAGCCGGGATCAAGGCGGAAACACCATATATTTT
>TRBJ2-7|NA|TRBD2|TRBV4-3
CASSRGLAGGSSYEQYF
TGCGCCAGCAGCAGGGGACTAGCGGGGGGAAGCTCCTACGAGCAGTACTTC
>TRBJ2-2|NA|NA|TRBV4-1
CASSQLIPGELFF
TGCGCCAGCAGCCAACTTATTCCCGGGGAGCTGTTTTTT
>TRBJ2-3|NA|NA|TRBV28
CASSSPPADTDTQYF
TGTGCCAGCAGTTCCCCTCCAGCGGATACAGATACGCAGTATTTT
>TRBJ2-6|NA|NA|TRBV18
CASSPPVLSGANVLTF
TGTGCCAGCTCACCACCGGTACTGTCGGGGGCCAACGTCCTGACTTTC
>TRBJ1-1|NA|TRBD1|TRBV6-1
CASNNPGQGNTEAFF
TGTGCCAGCAATAACCCGGGACAGGGGAACACTGAAGCTTTCTTT
>TRBJ1-1|NA|NA|TRBV20-1
CSARGGKWVNTAEAFF
TGCAGTGCTAGAGGCGGGAAATGGGTTAACACTGCTGAAGCTTTCTTT